This TCR beta chain originates from a study of T cells in Graves' hyperthyroidism and ophthalmopathy. The overall study: Before treatment of any kind, peripheral blood was taken at initial diagnosis.

CDR3 length: 12 residues. Trimming stripped 4 bases from V and 6 bases from J, with 10 bases between. CDR1 is LNHDA, CDR2 SQIVND, per germline (reference sequence). General study results and limits: The majority of expanded thyroid clonotypes above 0.001 also appeared in blood. A model using 13 V-J features told ophthalmopathy apart from stable hyperthyroidism.

Together with thyroid ultrasound, orbital computed tomography, serum thyroxine and TRAb, clinical symptoms were used for diagnoses. This clonotype was picked up many times. Its antigen is not known. TCR beta CDR3 regions were amplified from RNA transcripts. TCR CDR3 regions were first amplified by RT-PCR with HTBI primers. From the multiplex PCR reads, TCRdb called clonotypes with MiXCR, one entry per CDR3 protein. The data show hundreds of thousands of distinct CDR3 sequences, approximately 13% seen once. Input material: blood. The J gene is TRBJ2-7, the V gene TRBV19; D may be TRBD1 (6 bases). The TCR sequence derives from a woman between 18 and 29 years old with Graves' hyperthyroidism. The CDR3 protein is CASSTRQAEQYF. CDR3 coding DNA: TGTGCCAGTAGTACCCGACAGGCCGAGCAGTACTTC.